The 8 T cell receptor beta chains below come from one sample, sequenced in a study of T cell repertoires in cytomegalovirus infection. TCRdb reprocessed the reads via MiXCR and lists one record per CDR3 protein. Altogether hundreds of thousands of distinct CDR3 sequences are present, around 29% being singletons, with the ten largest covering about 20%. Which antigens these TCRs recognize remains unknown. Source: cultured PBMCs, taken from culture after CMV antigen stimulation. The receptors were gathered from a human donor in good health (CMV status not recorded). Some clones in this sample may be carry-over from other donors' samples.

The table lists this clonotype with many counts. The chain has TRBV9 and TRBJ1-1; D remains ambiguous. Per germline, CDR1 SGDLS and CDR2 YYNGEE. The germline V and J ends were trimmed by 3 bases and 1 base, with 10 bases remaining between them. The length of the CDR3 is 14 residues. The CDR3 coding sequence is TGTGCCAGCAGCGCCGCGGCCGGGAACACTGAAGCTTTCTTT. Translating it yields CASSAAAGNTEAFF.

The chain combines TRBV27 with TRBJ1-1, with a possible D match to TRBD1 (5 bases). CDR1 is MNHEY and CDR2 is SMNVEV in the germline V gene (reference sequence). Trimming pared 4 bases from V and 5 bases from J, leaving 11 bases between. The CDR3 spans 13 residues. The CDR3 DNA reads TGTGCCAGCAGTTCAGGGCTTAGGACTGAAGCTTTCTTT. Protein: CASSSGLRTEAFF.

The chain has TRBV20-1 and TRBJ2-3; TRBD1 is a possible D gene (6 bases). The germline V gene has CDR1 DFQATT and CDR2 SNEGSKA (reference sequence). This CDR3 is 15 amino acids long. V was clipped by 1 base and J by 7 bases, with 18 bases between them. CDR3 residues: CSARGWGRNMNTQYF. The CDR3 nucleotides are TGCAGTGCTAGAGGTTGGGGGCGGAATATGAATACGCAGTATTTT.

The CDR3 region is CATNAQGTGNEKLFF. The DNA of the CDR3 is TGTGCCACCAACGCCCAAGGGACGGGTAATGAAAAACTGTTTTTT. The chain couples TRBV19 to TRBJ1-4; weak D call: TRBD1 (5 bases). V was cut by 10 bases and J by 4 bases, with 19 bases left in between. The CDR3 sequence is 15 residues long. Germline V gene data show CDR1 as LNHDA and CDR2 as SQIVND (reference sequence).

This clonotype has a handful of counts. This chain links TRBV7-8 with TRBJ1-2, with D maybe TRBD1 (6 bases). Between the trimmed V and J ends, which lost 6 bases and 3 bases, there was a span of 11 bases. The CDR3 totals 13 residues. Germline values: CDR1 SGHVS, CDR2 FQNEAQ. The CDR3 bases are TGTGCCAGCAGAGCAGGGGTTGACTATGGCTACACCTTC. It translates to CASRAGVDYGYTF.

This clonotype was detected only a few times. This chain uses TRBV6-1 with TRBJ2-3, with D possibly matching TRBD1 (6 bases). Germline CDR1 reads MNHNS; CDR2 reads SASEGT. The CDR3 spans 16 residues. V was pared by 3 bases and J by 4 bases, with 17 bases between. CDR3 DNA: TGTGCCAGCAGTGATCAGGGACACGTAAGAGCAGATACGCAGTATTTT. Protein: CASSDQGHVRADTQYF.

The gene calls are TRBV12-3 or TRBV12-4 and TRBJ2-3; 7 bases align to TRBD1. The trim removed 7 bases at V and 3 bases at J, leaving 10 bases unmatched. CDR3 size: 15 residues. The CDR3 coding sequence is TGTGCCAGCACCAAGGGACAGTACATTACAGATACGCAGTATTTT. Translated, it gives CASTKGQYITDTQYF.

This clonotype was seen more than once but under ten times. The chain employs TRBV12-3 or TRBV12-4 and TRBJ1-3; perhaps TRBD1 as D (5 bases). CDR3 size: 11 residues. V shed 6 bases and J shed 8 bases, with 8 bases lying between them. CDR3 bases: TGTGCCAGCAGCCCGGGGGACACCATATATTTT. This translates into CASSPGDTIYF.